This T cell receptor (beta chain) appears in the sequencing data of a study of human T cells and chemical hapten exposure. Whole-study context: Scalp application of diphenylcyclopropenone was performed weekly in patients across the entire approximately 24-week study.

TCRdb reprocessed the RACE reads via MiXCR and lists one record per CDR3 protein. The sample has more than 80,000 distinct CDR3 sequences; under 9% are singletons. This clonotype was detected ten times or more. What it recognizes is unknown. General observations from the study: Alopecia was present in the donors, so their immune response may differ from healthy people's. With DPC sensitization, TCRs exceeding 1 in 1000 frequency showed no change.

Time point indicated: patch test 1, 2 weeks after DPC sensitization. This sample's treatment: therapeutic diphenylcyclopropenone sensitization with weekly scalp DPC. Every patch test was put on after a blood sample was taken. This CDR3 comprises 13 residues. The germline gives CDR1 SEHNR, CDR2 FQNEAQ (reference sequence). V dropped 5 bases and J dropped 1 base, with 9 bases sitting between them. The rearrangement links TRBV7-9 to TRBJ2-7; unclear D gene. The source material was whole blood, sampled in connection with sensitization to the hapten diphenylcyclopropenone (DPC). This receptor was taken from a woman in her twenties or thirties with alopecia areata. Some clones in this sample may be carry-over from other donors' samples. CDR3 sequence reads: CASSPKQSYEQYF. CDR3 bases: TGTGCCAGCAGCCCGAAGCAGTCCTACGAGCAGTACTTC.